This T cell receptor beta chain stems from a study of T-cell memory formation after mild COVID-19. At the level of the study: Largely donor-specific sequence clusters came from a couple of donors.

Study results and limitations: Of the contracting clones, CD4+ ones lay mainly in CM and EM, and CD8+ ones in EMRA. Day 37-peaking second-wave clones had unconfirmed SARS-CoV-2 specificity.

The CDR3 consists of 17 residues. Germline values: CDR1 LNHDA, CDR2 SQIVND (reference sequence). V lost 0 bases and J lost 0, with 9 bases in between. Details on this clonotype: No antigen is known for it.

Researchers used 5'RACE with constant-segment primers to make TCR alpha and TCR beta cDNA libraries that carry sample barcodes and UMIs. TCRdb redid the calling of the 5' RACE reads with MiXCR, one entry per CDR3 protein. This sample has about 250,000 distinct CDR3 sequences, with 15% found just once. This TCR was recovered from an adult woman who had mild COVID-19 (a few samples of this study predate the infection). Cell type and time point are not known. Sequenced material: PBMCs or a T cell subset sorted from them (not recorded which). The chain combines TRBV19 with TRBJ1-6; D ambiguous. The CDR3: CASSIEIQRSYNSPLHF. The CDR3 region has the DNA TGTGCCAGTAGTATAGAGATACAGCGCTCCTATAATTCACCCCTCCACTTT. Combining the CDR3 with reference TRBV19 and TRBJ1-6 gives the whole variable domain DGGITQSPKYLFRKEGQNVTLSCEQNLNHDAMYWYRQDPGQGLRLIYYSQIVNDFQKGDIAEGYSVSREKKESFPLTVTSAQKNPTAFYLCASSIEIQRSYNSPLHFGNGTRLTVT.